This T cell receptor beta chain was documented in a study of regulatory T cells in long-lasting Graves disease. This clonotype came up many times. Arm-PCR of CDR3 regions with iRepertoire HTBI primers generated TCR beta libraries. TCRdb processed the multiplex PCR reads anew with MiXCR; each CDR3 protein has one entry. This sample yields some 220,000 distinct CDR3 sequences, of which roughly 19% are seen a single time; about 11% belongs to the top ten. The time point here: newly diagnosed GD, antithyroid drugs for less than 3 months. From RNA extracted from PBMCs, the TCR library was made. This sample was shared with a second study, whose subject was T cells in Graves' hyperthyroidism and ophthalmopathy. From that second work: By a 13 V-J model, ophthalmopathy was set apart from stable hyperthyroidism.

The sample here was peripheral blood mononuclear cells (PBMCs), taken at new diagnosis, from a patient treated with antithyroid drugs. The clonotype originates from a woman in her twenties or thirties with Graves disease.

The CDR3, as DNA: TGTGCCAGCAGTAGCCCGGGCCCCCGAGAGGAGCTGTTTTTT. Amino acid sequence: CASSSPGPREELFF. The V gene is TRBV12-3 or TRBV12-4, the J gene TRBJ2-2; the D is unclear. The length of the CDR3 is 14 residues. V lost 5 bases and J 10 bases, leaving 17 bases between the germline ends.